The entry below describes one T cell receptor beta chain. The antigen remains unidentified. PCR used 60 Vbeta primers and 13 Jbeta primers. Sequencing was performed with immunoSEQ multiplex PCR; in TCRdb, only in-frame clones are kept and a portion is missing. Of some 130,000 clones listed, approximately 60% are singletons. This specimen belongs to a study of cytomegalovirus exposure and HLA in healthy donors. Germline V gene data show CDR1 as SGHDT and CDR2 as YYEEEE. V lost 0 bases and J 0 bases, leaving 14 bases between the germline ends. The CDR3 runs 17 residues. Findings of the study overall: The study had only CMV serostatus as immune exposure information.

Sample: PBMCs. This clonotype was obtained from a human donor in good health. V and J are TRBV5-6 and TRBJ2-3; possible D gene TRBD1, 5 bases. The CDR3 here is CASSLVAGHYSTDTQYF. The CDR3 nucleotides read TGTGCCAGCAGCTTGGTCGCAGGGCACTATAGCACAGATACGCAGTATTTT.